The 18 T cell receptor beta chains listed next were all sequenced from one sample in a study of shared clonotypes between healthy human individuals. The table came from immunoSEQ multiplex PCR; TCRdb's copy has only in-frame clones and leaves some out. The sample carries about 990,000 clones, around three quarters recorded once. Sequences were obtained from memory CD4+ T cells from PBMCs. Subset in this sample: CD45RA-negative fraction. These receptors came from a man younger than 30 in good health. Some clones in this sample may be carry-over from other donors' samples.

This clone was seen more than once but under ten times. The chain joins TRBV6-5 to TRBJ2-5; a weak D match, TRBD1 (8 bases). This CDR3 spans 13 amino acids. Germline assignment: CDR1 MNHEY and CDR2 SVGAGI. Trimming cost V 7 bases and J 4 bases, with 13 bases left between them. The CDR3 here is CASNNRGGETQYF. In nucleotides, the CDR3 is TGTGCCAGCAACAACAGGGGGGGAGAGACCCAGTACTTC.

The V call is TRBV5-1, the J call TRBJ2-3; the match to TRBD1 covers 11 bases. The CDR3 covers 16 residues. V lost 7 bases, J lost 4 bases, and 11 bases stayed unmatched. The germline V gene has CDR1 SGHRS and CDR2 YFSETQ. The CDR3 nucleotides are TGCGCCAGCCAAGCGGAAGGACAGGGGGCCGCAGATACGCAGTATTTT. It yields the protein CASQAEGQGAADTQYF.

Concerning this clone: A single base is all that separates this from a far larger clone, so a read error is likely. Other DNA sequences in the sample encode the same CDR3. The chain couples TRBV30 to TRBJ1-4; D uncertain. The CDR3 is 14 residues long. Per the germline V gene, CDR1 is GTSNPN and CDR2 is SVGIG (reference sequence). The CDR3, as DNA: TGCGCCTGGACCGCAAGTCCCGCCGGGGAAAAACTGTTTTTT. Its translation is CAWTASPAGEKLFF. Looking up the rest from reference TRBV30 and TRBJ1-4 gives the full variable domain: SQTIHQWPATLVQPVGSPLSLECTVEGTSNPNLYWYRQAAGRGLQLLFYSVGIGQISSEVPQNLSASRPQDRQFILSSKKLLLSDSGFYLCAWTASPAGEKLFFGSGTQLSVL.

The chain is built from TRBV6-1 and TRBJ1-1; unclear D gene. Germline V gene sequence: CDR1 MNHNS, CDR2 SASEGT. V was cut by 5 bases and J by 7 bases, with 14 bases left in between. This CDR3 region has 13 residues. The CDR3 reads CASSNEVGLEAFF. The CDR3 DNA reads TGTGCCAGCAGTAACGAAGTCGGCCTTGAAGCTTTCTTT.

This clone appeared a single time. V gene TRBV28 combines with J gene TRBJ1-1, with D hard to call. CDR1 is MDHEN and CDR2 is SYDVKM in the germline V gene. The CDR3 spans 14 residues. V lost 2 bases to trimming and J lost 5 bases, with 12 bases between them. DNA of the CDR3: TGTGCCAGCAGTTTACCCCTCGAGGGAACTGAAGCTTTCTTT. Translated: CASSLPLEGTEAFF.

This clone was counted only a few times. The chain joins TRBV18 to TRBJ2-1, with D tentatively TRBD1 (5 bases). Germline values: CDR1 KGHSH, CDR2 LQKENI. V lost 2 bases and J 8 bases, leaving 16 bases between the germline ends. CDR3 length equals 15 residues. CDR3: CASSPSQGIGDEQFF. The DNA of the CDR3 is TGTGCCAGCTCACCATCCCAGGGAATAGGCGATGAGCAGTTCTTC.

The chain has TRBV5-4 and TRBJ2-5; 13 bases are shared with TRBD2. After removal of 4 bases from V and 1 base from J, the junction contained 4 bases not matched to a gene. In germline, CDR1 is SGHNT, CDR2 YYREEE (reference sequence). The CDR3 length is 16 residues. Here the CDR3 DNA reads TGTGCCAGCAGCGCCGGGACTAGCGGGACCCAAGAGACCCAGTACTTC. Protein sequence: CASSAGTSGTQETQYF.

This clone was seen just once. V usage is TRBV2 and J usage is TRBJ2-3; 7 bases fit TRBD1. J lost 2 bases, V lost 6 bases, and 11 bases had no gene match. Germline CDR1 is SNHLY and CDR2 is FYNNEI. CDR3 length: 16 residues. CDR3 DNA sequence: TGTGCCAGCAGCGCTTACAGGGGCGCCCTCACAGATACGCAGTATTTT. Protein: CASSAYRGALTDTQYF.

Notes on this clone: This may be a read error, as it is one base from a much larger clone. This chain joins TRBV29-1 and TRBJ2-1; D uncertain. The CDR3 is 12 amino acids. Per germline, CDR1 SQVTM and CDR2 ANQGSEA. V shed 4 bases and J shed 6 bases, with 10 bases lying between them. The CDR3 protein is CSVGLGCNEQFF. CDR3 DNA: TGCAGCGTTGGTCTGGGCTGCAATGAGCAGTTCTTC.

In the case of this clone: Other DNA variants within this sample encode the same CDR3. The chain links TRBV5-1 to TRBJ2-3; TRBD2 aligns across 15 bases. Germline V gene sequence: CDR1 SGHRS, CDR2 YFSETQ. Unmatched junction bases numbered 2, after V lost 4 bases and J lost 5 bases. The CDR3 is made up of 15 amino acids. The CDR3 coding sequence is TGCGCCAGCAGCCTGGGACTAGCGGGGGGAGATACGCAGTATTTT. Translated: CASSLGLAGGDTQYF.

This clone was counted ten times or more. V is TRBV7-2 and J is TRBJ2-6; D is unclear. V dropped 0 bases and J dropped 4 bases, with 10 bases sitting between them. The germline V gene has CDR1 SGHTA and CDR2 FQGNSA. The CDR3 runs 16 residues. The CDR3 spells CASSLALGAGANVLTF. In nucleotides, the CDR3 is TGTGCCAGCAGCTTAGCGCTTGGCGCCGGGGCCAACGTCCTGACTTTC.

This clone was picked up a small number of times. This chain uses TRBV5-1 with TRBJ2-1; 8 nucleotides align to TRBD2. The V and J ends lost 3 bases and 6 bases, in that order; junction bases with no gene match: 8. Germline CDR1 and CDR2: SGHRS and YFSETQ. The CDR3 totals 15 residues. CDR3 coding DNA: TGCGCCAGCAGCTCGGAAGCGGGAGCTGGCAATGAGCAGTTCTTC. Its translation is CASSSEAGAGNEQFF.

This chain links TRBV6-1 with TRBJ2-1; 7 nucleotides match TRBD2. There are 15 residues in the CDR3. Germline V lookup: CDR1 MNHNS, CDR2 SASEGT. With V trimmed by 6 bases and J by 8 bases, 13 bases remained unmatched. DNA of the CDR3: TGTGCCAGCAGGGAACCGGGAGGCAGGTCGTATGAGCAGTTCTTC. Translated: CASREPGGRSYEQFF.

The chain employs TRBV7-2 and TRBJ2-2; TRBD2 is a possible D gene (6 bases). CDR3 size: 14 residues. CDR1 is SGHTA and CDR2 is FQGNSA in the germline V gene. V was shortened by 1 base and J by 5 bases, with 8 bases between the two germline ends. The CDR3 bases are TGTGCCAGCAGCTTAGGAGGGAGGACCGGGGAGCTGTTTTTT. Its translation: CASSLGGRTGELFF.

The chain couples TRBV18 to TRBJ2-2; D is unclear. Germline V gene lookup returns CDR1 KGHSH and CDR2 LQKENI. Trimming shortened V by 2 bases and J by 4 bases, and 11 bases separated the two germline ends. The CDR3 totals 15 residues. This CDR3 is CASSPASRATGELFF. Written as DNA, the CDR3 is TGTGCCAGCTCACCAGCGTCCAGAGCCACCGGGGAGCTGTTTTTT.

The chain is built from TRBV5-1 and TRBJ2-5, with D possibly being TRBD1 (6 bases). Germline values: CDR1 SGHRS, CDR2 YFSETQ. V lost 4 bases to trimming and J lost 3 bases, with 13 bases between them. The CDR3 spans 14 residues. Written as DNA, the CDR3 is TGCGCCAGCAGCACTGGGGACATAAAAGAGACCCAGTACTTC. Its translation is CASSTGDIKETQYF.

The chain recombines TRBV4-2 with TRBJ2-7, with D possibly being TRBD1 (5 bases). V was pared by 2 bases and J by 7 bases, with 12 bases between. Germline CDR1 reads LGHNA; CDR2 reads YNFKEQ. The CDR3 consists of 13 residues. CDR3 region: CASSQTQGNEQYF. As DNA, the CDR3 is TGTGCCAGCAGCCAAACGCAGGGTAATGAGCAGTACTTC.

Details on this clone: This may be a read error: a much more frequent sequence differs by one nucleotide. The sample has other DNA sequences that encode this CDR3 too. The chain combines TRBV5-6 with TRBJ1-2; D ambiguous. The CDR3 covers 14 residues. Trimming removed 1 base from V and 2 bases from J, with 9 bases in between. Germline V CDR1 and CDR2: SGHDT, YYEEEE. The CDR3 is CASSLLQANYGYTF. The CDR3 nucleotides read TGTGCCAGCAGCTTGTTGCAGGCCAACTATGGCTACACCTTC.